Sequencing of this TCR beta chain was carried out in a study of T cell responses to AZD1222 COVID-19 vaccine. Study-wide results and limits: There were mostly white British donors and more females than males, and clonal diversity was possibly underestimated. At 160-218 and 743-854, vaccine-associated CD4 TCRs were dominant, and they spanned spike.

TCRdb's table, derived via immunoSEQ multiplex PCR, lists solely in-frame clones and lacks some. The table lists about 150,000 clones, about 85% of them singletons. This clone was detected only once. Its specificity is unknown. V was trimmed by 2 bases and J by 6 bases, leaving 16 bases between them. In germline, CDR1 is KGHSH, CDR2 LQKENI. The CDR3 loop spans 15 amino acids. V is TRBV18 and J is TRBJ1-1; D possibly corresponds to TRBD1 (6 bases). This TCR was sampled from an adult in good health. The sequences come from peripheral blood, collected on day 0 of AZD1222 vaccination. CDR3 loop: CASSPMAGEWSEAFF. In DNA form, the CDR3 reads TGTGCCAGCTCACCAATGGCAGGGGAATGGTCTGAAGCTTTCTTT.